The clone carrying this T cell receptor (beta chain) appeared a few times. Its antigen remains unidentified. A second roughly 6 to 12 cycle PCR used barcoded and J-beta primers. Each CDR3 protein gets one entry after TCRdb re-called the 5' RACE reads with MiXCR. The sample comprises around 1,500,000 distinct CDR3 sequences, roughly 28% of which are singletons, and over 7% rests with the top ten. This record comes from a study of blood T cells in healthy people across ages. Regarding the study as a whole: Because donor CMV status was unknown, expanded clonotype changes were possibly confounded. Unsorted PBMCs ruled out conclusive naive versus antigen-experienced comparison. Roughly linear declines in TCR beta diversity per million T cells occurred with age.

The individuals who served as donors were healthy Caucasians living in Russia, aged about 6 to 100. This TCR derives from a woman aged 25 to 39 in good health. Sequenced sample: blood.

CDR3 sequence: CASSVPSGGGYTF. CDR3 sequence (DNA): TGTGCCAGCAGTGTGCCGTCGGGGGGCGGCTACACCTTC. The chain employs TRBV6-1 and TRBJ1-2, with D possibly matching TRBD1 (6 bases). The CDR3 totals 13 residues. Germline CDR1 is MNHNS and CDR2 is SASEGT. Deletions cut 4 bases from V and 8 bases from J, with 14 bases between.